The 29 T cell receptor beta chains reported below all come from one sample, sequenced in a study of PD-1 blockade in classical Hodgkin lymphoma. Repertoires were generated with immunoSEQ multiplex PCR, while TCRdb's copy carries only in-frame clones and drops some. Of 43,000 or so clones detected, 88% appear once; the ten largest clones hold roughly a tenth. Every patient experienced relapse after autologous stem cell transplantation, and brentuximab vedotin exposure varied. This specimen was peripheral blood mononuclear cells (PBMCs), taken at baseline. Receptors were obtained from a human donor with classical Hodgkin lymphoma.

This chain uses TRBV7-2 with TRBJ1-1; D possibly corresponds to TRBD1 (5 bases). V lost 5 bases and J lost 3, with 10 bases in between. CDR3 length: 13 amino acids. Germline assignment: CDR1 SGHTA and CDR2 FQGNSA. The DNA for the CDR3 is TGTGCCAGCAGCCGCGGGGGGTACACTGAAGCTTTCTTT. Protein: CASSRGGYTEAFF.

This chain uses TRBV5-1 with TRBJ1-1; 8 bases map to TRBD1. Germline V CDR1 and CDR2: SGHRS, YFSETQ. V dropped 3 bases and J dropped 4; count of bases not matched to a gene: 5. This CDR3 region has 14 residues. CDR3 bases: TGCGCCAGCAGCTCGGACAGGGCGGGCACTGAAGCTTTCTTT. Encoded protein: CASSSDRAGTEAFF.

V and J are TRBV6-1 and TRBJ1-5; D gene unclear. Trimming left V 5 bases short and J 7 bases short, with 12 bases between. The CDR3 covers 13 residues. Germline lookup yields CDR1 MNHNS and CDR2 SASEGT. CDR3 sequence (DNA): TGTGCCAGCAGTTCCCGGGATGGACAGCCCCAGCATTTT. Translated: CASSSRDGQPQHF.

The CDR3 spells CASSILTDTQYF. The CDR3 bases are TGTGCCAGCAGCATCCTCACAGATACGCAGTATTTT. The chain employs TRBV7-9 and TRBJ2-3; D unclear. This CDR3 region has 12 residues. V was cut by 5 bases and J by 2 bases, with 5 bases left in between. Germline V gives CDR1 SEHNR, CDR2 FQNEAQ (reference sequence).

The rearrangement uses TRBV13 and TRBJ1-2; a possible D gene is TRBD1 (5 bases). The ends were cut back, 5 bases at V and 7 bases at J, with 14 bases in the middle. Germline assignment: CDR1 PRHDT and CDR2 FYEKMQ (reference sequence). The CDR3 has 13 residues. CDR3 DNA sequence: TGTGCCAGCAGCCGGTTTCAGGGAGGTGGCTACACCTTC. The encoded protein is CASSRFQGGGYTF.

V usage is TRBV25-1 and J usage is TRBJ2-5, with 8 bases fitting TRBD2. V trimming: 4 bases; J trimming: 2 bases; junction bases outside the gene matches: 6. Germline-derived CDR1 and CDR2 are MGHDK and SYGVNS. This CDR3 is built from 15 residues. This chain's CDR3 is CASSVSASGQETQYF. DNA for the CDR3: TGTGCCAGCAGTGTCTCAGCTAGCGGGCAAGAGACCCAGTACTTC.

This clone was found a few times. The CDR3 DNA sequence: TGTGCCAGCACCCCATTGGGGGTCAGCACCGGGGAGCTGTTTTTT. It yields the protein CASTPLGVSTGELFF. V and J are TRBV14 and TRBJ2-2, with D perhaps assigned TRBD1 or TRBD2 (5 bases each). Germline V CDR1 and CDR2: SGHDN, FVKESK. V shed 7 bases and J shed 4 bases, with 16 bases lying between them. The CDR3 loop spans 15 amino acids.

CDR3 protein: CASSLGQGSRAFF. The DNA for the CDR3 is TGTGCCAGCAGCCTAGGACAGGGTTCACGGGCTTTCTTT. The rearrangement joins TRBV5-6 to TRBJ1-1; 8 bases fit TRBD1. Germline CDR1 and CDR2: SGHDT and YYEEEE. The V and J ends lost 4 bases and 11 bases, in that order; junction bases with no gene match: 10. This CDR3 comprises 13 residues.

This rearrangement joins TRBV5-6 to TRBJ2-2; D gene ambiguous. The CDR3 is made up of 17 amino acids. V lost 1 base and J lost 5, with 18 bases in between. The germline V gene encodes CDR1 SGHDT and CDR2 YYEEEE. The CDR3 bases are TGTGCCAGCAGCTTGCGGGTGGTTTTTGTTATTACCGGGGAGCTGTTTTTT. Its protein is CASSLRVVFVITGELFF.

This rearrangement joins TRBV7-2 to TRBJ2-7; tentative D call: TRBD2 (5 bases). The V end was cut by 1 base, the J end by 4 bases, with 17 bases between. Per the germline V gene, CDR1 is SGHTA and CDR2 is FQGNSA. The CDR3 length is 16 residues. DNA for the CDR3: TGTGCCAGCAGCTTAGTTACGAGGGTTGGGTCTTACGAGCAGTACTTC. Encoded protein: CASSLVTRVGSYEQYF. Full variable domain (missing parts from reference TRBV7-2 and TRBJ2-7): GAGVSQSPSNKVTEKGKDVELRCDPISGHTALYWYRQSLGQGLEFLIYFQGNSAPDKSGLPSDRFSAERTGGSVSTLTIQRTQQEDSAVYLCASSLVTRVGSYEQYFGPGTRLTVT.

J is TRBJ2-1 and V is TRBV10-1; 8 nucleotides line up with TRBD1. The V gene's germline CDR1 is WNHNN and CDR2 SYGVQD (reference sequence). The CDR3 is made up of 14 amino acids. The J segment lost 5 bases and the V segment lost 10 bases, leaving 10 bases of the junction unmatched. The CDR3 spells CATPGPGQDNEQFF. The CDR3 DNA reads as TGCGCCACGCCCGGACCGGGACAGGACAATGAGCAGTTCTTC.

The chain uses TRBV6-6 and TRBJ2-7; 9 bases align to TRBD2. Trimming removed 5 bases from V and 6 bases from J; junction bases left unmatched: 8. The length of the CDR3 is 14 residues. Germline-derived CDR1 and CDR2 are MNHNY and SVGAGI (reference sequence). The CDR3 protein is CASSVAGAGGEQYF. The CDR3 DNA is TGTGCCAGCAGTGTAGCGGGAGCTGGGGGCGAGCAGTACTTC.

The J gene is TRBJ2-3, the V gene TRBV9; 7 nucleotides match TRBD2. Trimming removed 3 bases from V and 0 bases from J; junction bases left unmatched: 7. The CDR3 sequence is 16 residues long. CDR1 and CDR2 (germline): SGDLS, YYNGEE. The CDR3 here is CASSERAGSSTDTQYF. DNA for the CDR3: TGTGCCAGCAGCGAACGAGCGGGGTCGAGCACAGATACGCAGTATTTT.

This rearrangement joins TRBV28 to TRBJ2-7; 11 nucleotides match TRBD2. V gave up 6 bases and J gave up 2 bases; unmatched junction bases: 6. CDR1 is MDHEN and CDR2 is SYDVKM in the germline V gene. The CDR3 is made up of 15 amino acids. CDR3 sequence: CASSPGTSGPYEQYF. As DNA, the CDR3 is TGTGCCAGCAGCCCCGGGACTAGCGGACCCTACGAGCAGTACTTC.

This chain connects TRBV27 to TRBJ1-1; unclear D gene. This CDR3 is 14 amino acids long. With 5 bases removed from V and 1 base from J, the gap between germline ends came to 11 bases. The germline V gene encodes CDR1 MNHEY and CDR2 SMNVEV (reference sequence). CDR3 in DNA: TGTGCCAGCAGTCGCGTCTCTACGAACACTGAAGCTTTCTTT. Translation: CASSRVSTNTEAFF.

The chain recombines TRBV28 with TRBJ1-4, with 10 bases that match TRBD1. Germline V gives CDR1 MDHEN, CDR2 SYDVKM. The CDR3 is made up of 16 amino acids. V lost 7 bases, J lost 5 bases, and 10 bases stayed unmatched. The CDR3 region has the DNA TGTGCCAGCAACGGACAGGGGGTTTTAGTGAATGAAAAACTGTTTTTT. Its protein product is CASNGQGVLVNEKLFF. Combining the CDR3 with reference TRBV28 and TRBJ1-4 gives the whole variable domain DVKVTQSSRYLVKRTGEKVFLECVQDMDHENMFWYRQDPGLGLRLIYFSYDVKMKEKGDIPEGYSVSREKKERFSLILESASTNQTSMYLCASNGQGVLVNEKLFFGSGTQLSVL.

The chain employs TRBV7-9 and TRBJ2-7, with TRBD2 identical over 9 bases. V lost 2 bases, J lost 2 bases, and 4 bases stayed unmatched. Germline lookup yields CDR1 SEHNR and CDR2 FQNEAQ (reference sequence). This CDR3 has 15 residues. The DNA for the CDR3 is TGTGCCAGCAGCTTACAGACTAGCGGTACCTACGAGCAGTACTTC. As protein: CASSLQTSGTYEQYF.

The V and J genes are TRBV27 and TRBJ2-4; TRBD2 matches 15 bases. V gave up 4 bases and J gave up 0 bases; unmatched junction bases: 4. Germline V gives CDR1 MNHEY, CDR2 SMNVEV (reference sequence). The CDR3 consists of 18 residues. CDR3: CASSSGLAGGEAKNIQYF. DNA of the CDR3: TGTGCCAGCAGTTCGGGACTAGCGGGAGGAGAAGCCAAAAACATTCAGTACTTC.

The chain employs TRBV7-3 and TRBJ2-1; TRBD1 matches at 9 bases. CDR3 length: 15 residues. J lost 6 bases, V lost 5 bases, and 8 bases had no gene match. Looked up from germline, CDR1 is SGHTA and CDR2 is FQGTGA. CDR3 DNA sequence: TGTGCCAGCAGCCCGGGGGGACAGGGTACCAATGAGCAGTTCTTC. This sequence encodes CASSPGGQGTNEQFF.

The rearrangement links TRBV11-2 to TRBJ2-7, with D perhaps matching TRBD1 (5 bases). Germline V CDR1 and CDR2: SGHAT, FQNNGV. The CDR3 is made up of 13 amino acids. V lost 2 bases and J 3 bases, leaving 8 bases between the germline ends. The CDR3 nucleotides read TGTGCCAGCAGCTTAATAGGGGTCTACGAGCAGTACTTC. Amino acid sequence: CASSLIGVYEQYF.

The rearrangement links TRBV23-1 to TRBJ2-7; D perhaps matches TRBD2 (5 bases). TRBV23-1 is reported as an ORF; its role is uncertain. The CDR3 spans 17 residues. Trimming removed 7 bases from V and 0 bases from J, with 22 bases in between. CDR3 in DNA: TGCGCCAGCATCGGGGTACGGTCTCTAATAAGCTCCTACGAGCAGTACTTC. Protein: CASIGVRSLISSYEQYF.

The rearrangement joins TRBV15 to TRBJ1-5; a possible D gene is TRBD1 (6 bases). Trimming removed 1 base at V and 7 bases at J, with 8 bases between. This CDR3 region has 13 residues. In germline, CDR1 is LNHNV, CDR2 YYDKDF (reference sequence). The CDR3 loop reads CATSRGGGQPQHF. CDR3 sequence (DNA): TGTGCCACCAGCAGAGGAGGGGGACAGCCCCAGCATTTT.

V usage is TRBV28 and J usage is TRBJ1-5; D call uncertain. The CDR3 has 14 amino acids. Trimming removed 1 base from V and 2 bases from J, with 6 bases in between. Germline V CDR1 and CDR2: MDHEN, SYDVKM. Here the CDR3 reads CASSLFGGNQPQHF. DNA of the CDR3: TGTGCCAGCAGTTTATTTGGAGGCAATCAGCCCCAGCATTTT.

This clone has a handful of counts. This chain joins TRBV29-1 and TRBJ2-2; no definite D call. This CDR3 comprises 11 residues. The ends were cut back, 2 bases at V and 6 bases at J, with 4 bases in the middle. Germline CDR1 is SQVTM and CDR2 is ANQGSEA. This CDR3 is CSVEMAGELFF. The CDR3 region has the DNA TGCAGCGTTGAAATGGCCGGGGAGCTGTTTTTT.

V usage is TRBV27 and J usage is TRBJ2-1; 10 bases are a match to TRBD1. The CDR3 runs to 15 residues. Germline V gives CDR1 MNHEY, CDR2 SMNVEV (reference sequence). V lost 5 bases and J lost 7; bases outside the gene matches: 8. The CDR3 DNA is TGTGCCAGCAGTGACGGACAGGGGGTTTGGAATGAGCAGTTCTTC. This gives the protein CASSDGQGVWNEQFF.

In this sample, this clone turned up once. This sequence joins TRBV6-5 and TRBJ1-1; D is unclear. V lost 8 bases, J lost 5 bases, and 18 bases lay in between. The CDR3 spans 14 residues. CDR1 is MNHEY and CDR2 is SVGAGI in the germline V gene. The CDR3 reads CASHQQPGMTEAFF. CDR3 nucleotide sequence: TGTGCCAGCCATCAACAGCCTGGAATGACTGAAGCTTTCTTT.

This chain joins TRBV19 and TRBJ2-7, with TRBD2 as a possible D gene (7 bases). The ends were cut back, 9 bases at V and 8 bases at J, with 17 bases in the middle. The germline V gene has CDR1 LNHDA and CDR2 SQIVND (reference sequence). The CDR3 spans 12 residues. The CDR3 DNA reads TGTGCCAGCGGGGAGGGGGGAGGACAGCAGTACTTC. Encoded protein: CASGEGGGQQYF. Variable domain in full (rest from reference TRBV19 and TRBJ2-7): DGGITQSPKYLFRKEGQNVTLSCEQNLNHDAMYWYRQDPGQGLRLIYYSQIVNDFQKGDIAEGYSVSREKKESFPLTVTSAQKNPTAFYLCASGEGGGQQYFGPGTRLTVT.

The chain employs TRBV27 and TRBJ1-5; TRBD1 is a possible D gene (5 bases). CDR3 size: 14 residues. V was shortened by 2 bases and J by 5 bases, with 10 bases between the two germline ends. The V gene's germline CDR1 is MNHEY and CDR2 SMNVEV (reference sequence). This chain's CDR3 is CASSLRGRDQPQHF. The CDR3 nucleotides are TGTGCCAGCAGTTTAAGGGGCCGCGATCAGCCCCAGCATTTT.

This chain uses TRBV29-1 with TRBJ2-7, with TRBD1 identical over 7 bases. Germline assignment: CDR1 SQVTM and CDR2 ANQGSEA. The CDR3 is made up of 13 amino acids. After removal of 5 bases from V and 0 bases from J, the junction contained 4 bases not matched to a gene. The CDR3 here is CSVMGQSSYEQYF. CDR3 sequence (DNA): TGCAGCGTTATGGGACAGAGCTCCTACGAGCAGTACTTC.